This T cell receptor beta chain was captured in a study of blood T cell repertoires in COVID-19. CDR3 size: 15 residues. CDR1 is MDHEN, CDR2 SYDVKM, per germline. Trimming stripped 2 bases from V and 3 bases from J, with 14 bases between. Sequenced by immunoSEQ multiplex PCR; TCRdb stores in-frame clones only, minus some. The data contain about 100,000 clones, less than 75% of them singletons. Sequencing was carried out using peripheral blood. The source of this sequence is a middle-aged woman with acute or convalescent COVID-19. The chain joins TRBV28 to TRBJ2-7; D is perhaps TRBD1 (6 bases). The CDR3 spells CASSLSAGVSYEQYF. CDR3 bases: TGTGCCAGCAGTTTAAGTGCAGGGGTCAGCTACGAGCAGTACTTC. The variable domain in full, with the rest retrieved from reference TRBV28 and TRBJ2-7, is DVKVTQSSRYLVKRTGEKVFLECVQDMDHENMFWYRQDPGLGLRLIYFSYDVKMKEKGDIPEGYSVSREKKERFSLILESASTNQTSMYLCASSLSAGVSYEQYFGPGTRLTVT.